The 11 T cell receptor beta chains listed next were all sequenced from one sample in a study of blood T cell repertoires in COVID-19 (TCRdb year 2020). Preparation of the library involved the immunoSEQ multiplex PCR assay. Sourced from immuneACCESS, this table was stored by TCRdb with only in-frame sequences that have V and J called. A share of the clones is absent; for the studies checked, an unresolved V gene accounts for under half, and the remainder has no known explanation. The table for this sample lists 100,000 or so clones; 87% of them were counted only once. Of the sample, over 2% is held by the ten largest clones. What was sequenced was peripheral blood. These receptors all stem from a man aged 45 to 65 with active COVID-19.

This clone was counted once. This CDR3 is CASSQDPRTNEKLFF. CDR3 bases: TGTGCCAGCAGCCAAGATCCCCGGACTAATGAAAAACTGTTTTTT. The gene calls are TRBV3-1 (or the pseudogene TRBV3-2) and TRBJ1-4; D is unresolved. The germline gives CDR1 LGHDT, CDR2 YNNKEL (reference sequence). The V end was cut by 0 bases, the J end by 2 bases, with 7 bases between. The CDR3 has 15 residues.

This rearrangement joins TRBV30 to TRBJ1-5; TRBD1 matches 11 bases. The V and J ends lost 3 bases and 3 bases, in that order; junction bases with no gene match: 10. The CDR3 extends over 17 amino acids. CDR1 is GTSNPN and CDR2 is SVGIG in the germline V gene (reference sequence). The CDR3 DNA reads TGTGCCTGGAGCACCCTGGGACAGGGGGTTTCCAATCAGCCCCAGCATTTT. It specifies CAWSTLGQGVSNQPQHF.

The chain employs TRBV5-4 and TRBJ2-7, with D maybe TRBD2 (5 bases). Between the trimmed V and J ends, which lost 3 bases and 1 base, there was a span of 11 bases. Germline CDR1 reads SGHNT; CDR2 reads YYREEE (reference sequence). CDR3 length: 14 amino acids. In nucleotides, the CDR3 is TGTGCCAGCAGCTCCCCCCGGGAATCCTACGAGCAGTACTTC. This codes for CASSSPRESYEQYF. Full variable domain (rest looked up from reference TRBV5-4 and TRBJ2-7): ETGVTQSPTHLIKTRGQQVTLRCSSQSGHNTVSWYQQALGQGPQFIFQYYREEENGRGNFPPRFSGLQFPNYSSELNVNALELDDSALYLCASSSPRESYEQYFGPGTRLTVT.

This clone was recorded only once. The chain's CDR3 is CASSREGSTTEAFF. CDR3 nucleotide sequence: TGTGCCAGCAGCCGGGAGGGGAGTACCACTGAAGCTTTCTTT. The chain carries TRBV7-3 and TRBJ1-1; D may be TRBD1 (5 bases). The V gene's germline CDR1 is SGHTA and CDR2 FQGTGA. The CDR3 has 14 residues. The V and J ends lost 5 bases and 4 bases respectively, with 14 bases between them.

V usage is TRBV4-1 and J usage is TRBJ1-1; D unresolved. The CDR3 extends over 15 amino acids. Germline CDR1 MGHRA, CDR2 YSYEKL. V was pared by 1 base and J by 0 bases, with 9 bases between. CDR3 sequence (DNA): TGCGCCAGCAGCCAAGGTCAGAACATGAACACTGAAGCTTTCTTT. Protein product: CASSQGQNMNTEAFF.

This clone has just a few counts. The chain recombines TRBV7-9 with TRBJ1-5; D call uncertain. Germline values: CDR1 SEHNR, CDR2 FQNEAQ (reference sequence). The CDR3 is 15 amino acids. V lost 0 bases and J lost 0, with 6 bases in between. This CDR3 reads CASSLAGPSNQPQHF. Here the CDR3 DNA reads TGTGCCAGCAGCTTAGCTGGGCCTAGCAATCAGCCCCAGCATTTT.

Only a few counts were recorded for this clone. V is TRBV18 and J is TRBJ1-1, with TRBD1 matching over 8 bases. Germline V gene data show CDR1 as KGHSH and CDR2 as LQKENI. The V gene end was trimmed by 6 bases and the J gene end by 4 bases; junction bases not matched to a gene: 10. The length of the CDR3 is 15 residues. CDR3 amino acids: CASSKTTDRVTEAFF. The CDR3 bases are TGTGCCAGCTCCAAAACAACGGACAGGGTCACTGAAGCTTTCTTT.

This chain joins TRBV12-3 or TRBV12-4 and TRBJ1-1; 7 bases map to TRBD1. The ends lost 3 bases at V and 8 bases at J; junction bases unmatched: 6. This CDR3 is built from 13 residues. The CDR3 DNA sequence: TGTGCCAGCAGTTTGGGACAGCCCAAAGAAGCTTTCTTT. Translating it yields CASSLGQPKEAFF.

The rearrangement joins TRBV10-3 to TRBJ1-2; D uncertain. The CDR3 is 12 residues long. Germline V gene sequence: CDR1 ENHRY, CDR2 SYGVKD. V lost 5 bases and J lost 8, with 12 bases in between. The CDR3 DNA sequence: TGTGCCATCAGTCAGATACTGGAGGGCTACACCTTC. It yields the protein CAISQILEGYTF.

The gene calls are TRBV30 and TRBJ1-2; possible D gene TRBD1, 5 bases. The length of the CDR3 is 12 residues. The germline V and J ends were trimmed by 6 bases and 2 bases, with 10 bases remaining between them. CDR1 and CDR2 from the germline V gene are GTSNPN and SVGIG (reference sequence). The CDR3 sequence is CACGGSNYGYTF. CDR3 nucleotide sequence: TGTGCCTGCGGGGGGTCCAACTATGGCTACACCTTC.

In regard to this clone: Different DNA sequences within this sample yield the same CDR3. CDR3 coding DNA: TGTGCCAGCAGCTTAGCCCTTTACAATGAGCAGTTCTTC. It yields the protein CASSLALYNEQFF. This rearrangement joins TRBV11-2 to TRBJ2-1, with D unclear. Germline CDR1 and CDR2: SGHAT and FQNNGV. V lost 1 base and J 4 bases, leaving 5 bases between the germline ends. The CDR3 contains 13 residues.